These 20 T cell receptor beta chains originate from one sample sequenced in a study of T-cell memory formation after mild COVID-19. Using its own MiXCR run on the 5' RACE reads, TCRdb lists one record per CDR3 protein. The sample records approximately 440,000 distinct CDR3 sequences, around 19% being singletons. The specimen sequenced was PBMCs or a T cell subset sorted from them (not recorded which). These receptors originate from an adult woman who had mild COVID-19 (a few samples of this study predate the infection). Cell type and time point are not known.

This clonotype was found a few times. V usage is TRBV7-9 and J usage is TRBJ1-2, with a weak D call TRBD1 (5 bases). V lost 0 bases to trimming and J lost 2 bases, with 16 bases between them. CDR1 is SEHNR and CDR2 is FQNEAQ in the germline V gene (reference sequence). The length of the CDR3 is 17 residues. The CDR3 sequence: CASSLARGTGGNYGYTF. The CDR3 DNA sequence: TGTGCCAGCAGCTTAGCGCGGGGGACCGGGGGGAACTATGGCTACACCTTC. Supplemented by reference TRBV7-9 and TRBJ1-2, the full variable domain reads DTGVSQNPRHKITKRGQNVTFRCDPISEHNRLYWYRQTLGQGPEFLTYFQNEAQLEKSRLLSDRFSAERPKGSFSTLEIQRTEQGDSAMYLCASSLARGTGGNYGYTFGSGTRLTVV.

This clonotype appeared a few times. This chain uses TRBV19 with TRBJ2-5, with 8 bases that match TRBD1. CDR1 is LNHDA and CDR2 is SQIVND in the germline V gene (reference sequence). V shed 6 bases, J shed 4 bases, and the junction held 7 bases outside the gene matches. The CDR3 extends over 14 amino acids. The DNA for the CDR3 is TGTGCCAGTAGAGTGACAGGGGCGGGAGAGACCCAGTACTTC. Its translation: CASRVTGAGETQYF.

The sample holds a few counts of this clonotype. The chain links TRBV9 to TRBJ1-4; 8 nucleotides line up with TRBD1. The CDR3 loop spans 18 amino acids. Germline lookup yields CDR1 SGDLS and CDR2 YYNGEE. After removal of 4 bases from V and 0 bases from J, the junction contained 11 bases not matched to a gene. The CDR3 reads CASSSSWTGPATNEKLFF. The CDR3 DNA sequence: TGTGCCAGCAGCTCCAGCTGGACAGGGCCGGCAACTAATGAAAAACTGTTTTTT.

The V gene is TRBV5-6, the J gene TRBJ1-2, with unresolved D. CDR3 size: 13 residues. In germline, CDR1 is SGHDT, CDR2 YYEEEE. Trimming stripped 5 bases from V and 1 base from J, with 9 bases between. The CDR3 DNA reads TGTGCCAGCAGAATGAGAGTTAACTATGGCTACACCTTC. Encoded protein: CASRMRVNYGYTF.

This clonotype has just a few counts. The CDR3 loop reads CASSRGTGSETQYF. The CDR3 coding sequence is TGTGCCAGCAGTAGAGGGACAGGGTCCGAGACCCAGTACTTC. This chain joins TRBV12-3 or TRBV12-4 and TRBJ2-5; the match to TRBD1 covers 9 bases. The ends lost 5 bases at V and 5 bases at J; junction bases unmatched: 6. The CDR3 is 14 amino acids.

This clonotype was recorded a few times. At one boundary the junction diverges from the germline segment, which might be a read error. The chain employs TRBV12-3 or TRBV12-4 and TRBJ1-3; no firm D call. The CDR3 has 12 residues. The CDR3 sequence: CASSLRGHTIYF. The CDR3 DNA is TGTGCCAGCAGTTTACGTGGACACACCATATATTTT.

The chain combines TRBV6-1 with TRBJ1-2; 7 bases map to TRBD1. The V gene end was trimmed by 2 bases and the J gene end by 6 bases; junction bases not matched to a gene: 12. Germline V CDR1 and CDR2: MNHNS, SASEGT. This CDR3 is built from 16 residues. CDR3 region: CASSERVGRGSDGYTF. CDR3 DNA: TGTGCCAGCAGTGAAAGAGTTGGCAGGGGGAGCGATGGCTACACCTTC.

The chain links TRBV7-6 to TRBJ2-1; D not resolved. Germline V gene sequence: CDR1 SGHVS, CDR2 FNYEAQ. The CDR3 runs 15 residues. The V end lost 1 base, the J end lost 7 bases, and 14 bases lay between the germline ends. CDR3 loop: CASSLEDMSENEQFF. Written as DNA, the CDR3 is TGTGCCAGCAGCTTAGAGGATATGTCAGAGAATGAGCAGTTCTTC.

This clonotype came up a few times. The rearrangement links TRBV6-5 to TRBJ1-6; D might be TRBD1 (6 bases). In germline, CDR1 is MNHEY, CDR2 SVGAGI. The V end was cut by 6 bases, the J end by 8 bases, with 11 bases between. The CDR3 length is 13 residues. CDR3 sequence reads: CASSDRIDSPLHF. CDR3 DNA: TGTGCCAGCAGCGACAGGATCGATTCACCCCTCCACTTT.

This clonotype came up a few times. The chain couples TRBV7-2 to TRBJ2-1; D remains ambiguous. The germline CDR1 and CDR2 sequences are SGHTA and FQGNSA. With 5 bases removed from V and 8 bases from J, the gap between germline ends came to 10 bases. CDR3 size: 12 residues. CDR3 loop: CASSPNVDEQFF. The DNA of the CDR3 is TGTGCCAGCAGCCCGAATGTAGATGAGCAGTTCTTC.

The chain links TRBV12-3 or TRBV12-4 to TRBJ2-5; 9 bases map to TRBD1. This CDR3 has 15 residues. J gave up 5 bases and V 8 bases, and 12 bases lay outside the gene matches. In DNA, the CDR3 is TGTGCCAGCGACTGGGGACAGGGATCCAACGAGACCCAGTACTTC. This encodes CASDWGQGSNETQYF.

In its sample, this clonotype was seen a few times. The rearrangement links TRBV3-1 to TRBJ2-7, with a tentative D call TRBD1 (6 bases). Per the germline V gene, CDR1 is LGHDT and CDR2 is YNNKEL (reference sequence). This CDR3 comprises 17 residues. Between the trimmed V and J ends, which lost 0 bases and 1 base, there was a span of 16 bases. CDR3: CASSQDVTGRVSYEQYF. DNA of the CDR3: TGTGCCAGCAGCCAAGATGTTACAGGGCGGGTGTCCTACGAGCAGTACTTC.

This clonotype was picked up a small number of times. The chain joins TRBV9 to TRBJ1-1; D not certain. CDR3 length equals 13 residues. Trimming took 2 bases from V and 4 from J, leaving 9 bases between them. Germline values: CDR1 SGDLS, CDR2 YYNGEE. CDR3 sequence (DNA): TGTGCCAGCAGCGTTGGGTCGACCACTGAAGCTTTCTTT. This encodes CASSVGSTTEAFF. The full variable domain, with the rest looked up from reference TRBV9 and TRBJ1-1, is DSGVTQTPKHLITATGQRVTLRCSPRSGDLSVYWYQQSLDQGLQFLIQYYNGEERAKGNILERFSAQQFPDLHSELNLSSLELGDSALYFCASSVGSTTEAFFGQGTRLTVV.

The gene calls are TRBV12-3 or TRBV12-4 and TRBJ2-7; D is unresolved. V was clipped by 6 bases and J by 5 bases, with 14 bases between them. The CDR3 consists of 13 residues. In DNA, the CDR3 is TGTGCCAGCAGGTCGAGATGGTCGGACGAGCAGTACTTC. Translating gives CASRSRWSDEQYF.

This clonotype turned up a few times. This rearrangement joins TRBV4-1 to TRBJ2-7; 7 bases map to TRBD2. With 6 bases clipped from V and 3 bases from J, the junction kept 5 bases outside the gene matches. Germline V gene sequence: CDR1 MGHRA, CDR2 YSYEKL. The CDR3 runs 13 residues. The CDR3 loop reads CASSGGTIYEQYF. The CDR3 DNA is TGCGCCAGCAGTGGTGGGACTATCTACGAGCAGTACTTC.

The rearrangement uses TRBV6-5 and TRBJ2-3; D is possibly TRBD1 (6 bases). Germline lookup yields CDR1 MNHEY and CDR2 SVGAGI. The CDR3 spans 16 residues. Trimming stripped 7 bases from V and 2 bases from J, with 19 bases between. The CDR3 sequence is CASKMTGTRTTDTQYF. CDR3 in DNA: TGTGCCAGCAAGATGACCGGGACAAGGACCACAGATACGCAGTATTTT.

A few counts support this clonotype. This sequence joins TRBV29-1 and TRBJ2-5, with D perhaps matching TRBD1 (6 bases). The CDR3 consists of 13 residues. V was trimmed by 3 bases and J by 0 bases, leaving 8 bases between them. Germline V gene data show CDR1 as SQVTM and CDR2 as ANQGSEA. The CDR3, as DNA: TGCAGCGTTGACGACAGGAACCAAGAGACCCAGTACTTC. Encoded protein: CSVDDRNQETQYF.

V usage is TRBV4-3 and J usage is TRBJ1-4; D may be TRBD1 (6 bases). V lost 2 bases and J 2 bases, leaving 18 bases between the germline ends. The CDR3 runs to 18 residues. CDR1 is LGHNA, CDR2 YSLEER, per germline. The CDR3 DNA is TGCGCCAGCAGCCAATGGCTCTCCTGGACAGAGACTAATGAAAAACTGTTTTTT. It codes for CASSQWLSWTETNEKLFF.

V is TRBV6-6 and J is TRBJ2-7; D is possibly TRBD1 (6 bases). The CDR3 is 13 residues long. V lost 8 bases, J lost 5 bases, and 16 bases lay in between. Germline loops: CDR1 MNHNY, CDR2 SVGAGI (reference sequence). CDR3 sequence reads: CASRPGGVDEQYF. CDR3 in DNA: TGTGCCAGCCGACCTGGGGGCGTCGACGAGCAGTACTTC.

The J gene is TRBJ2-3, the V gene TRBV29-1; 9 bases are a match to TRBD1. This CDR3 is built from 11 residues. Germline V lookup: CDR1 SQVTM, CDR2 ANQGSEA. The V segment lost 7 bases and the J segment 6 bases; nucleotides outside the gene matches: 2. The CDR3 loop reads CSAGQGDTQYF. The DNA of the CDR3 is TGCAGCGCCGGACAGGGGGATACGCAGTATTTT.